The 26 T cell receptor beta chains presented below share a single source sample, sequenced in a study of cytomegalovirus exposure and HLA in healthy donors. Primers included in the PCR were 60 Vbeta and 13 Jbeta primers. Produced via immunoSEQ multiplex PCR; TCRdb's table is partial and in-frame only. The sample holds 230,000 or so clones, approximately 91% seen once. Sequenced sample: PBMCs. The receptors shown here come from a girl aged 2 to 9 in good health and CMV-seronegative.

This sequence joins TRBV30 and TRBJ1-1; perhaps TRBD1 as D (5 bases). The germline gives CDR1 GTSNPN, CDR2 SVGIG (reference sequence). This CDR3 region has 14 residues. The V and J ends lost 1 base and 5 bases respectively, with 14 bases between them. CDR3 residues: CAWSATDSGTEAFF. The CDR3 DNA reads as TGTGCCTGGAGTGCGACAGATAGCGGGACTGAAGCTTTCTTT.

CDR3 residues: CASRRTGGIYGYTF. The CDR3 DNA follows: TGTGCCAGTCGACGGACAGGGGGCATCTATGGCTACACCTTC. This chain joins TRBV19 and TRBJ1-2; 11 bases agree with TRBD1. There are 14 residues in the CDR3. Per the germline V gene, CDR1 is LNHDA and CDR2 is SQIVND (reference sequence). The junction had 6 bases not matched to a gene; V was cut back by 8 bases and J by 4 bases.

The rearrangement uses TRBV7-9 and TRBJ1-5; no clear D gene. The germline V gene has CDR1 SEHNR and CDR2 FQNEAQ (reference sequence). This CDR3 contains 13 residues. V dropped 7 bases and J dropped 3 bases, with 10 bases sitting between them. The CDR3 protein is CASTGRDNQPQHF. DNA for the CDR3: TGTGCCAGCACTGGGCGGGACAATCAGCCCCAGCATTTT.

The rearrangement links TRBV29-1 to TRBJ2-3; tentatively, D is TRBD2 (6 bases). The CDR3 is 13 residues long. V was trimmed by 6 bases and J by 2 bases, leaving 12 bases between them. Germline V gene data show CDR1 as SQVTM and CDR2 as ANQGSEA. The CDR3 spells CSVRDGYTDTQYF. CDR3 nucleotides: TGCAGCGTGCGGGACGGGTACACAGATACGCAGTATTTT.

V and J are TRBV7-2 and TRBJ2-3; 9 bases line up with TRBD2. Germline CDR1 and CDR2: SGHTA and FQGNSA. The junction had 9 bases not matched to a gene; V was cut back by 5 bases and J by 6 bases. The CDR3 is made up of 15 amino acids. The CDR3 protein is CASSTIAGVGDTQYF. The DNA of the CDR3 is TGTGCCAGCAGCACAATAGCGGGAGTTGGGGATACGCAGTATTTT.

The gene calls are TRBV5-1 and TRBJ1-1; the D is unclear. V was trimmed by 4 bases and J by 1 base, leaving 8 bases between them. Germline CDR1 reads SGHRS; CDR2 reads YFSETQ. The CDR3 covers 13 residues. The CDR3 is CASSQRGNTEAFF. CDR3 coding DNA: TGCGCCAGCAGCCAGAGAGGGAACACTGAAGCTTTCTTT.

The gene calls are TRBV7-9 and TRBJ1-1, with a possible D match to TRBD1 (6 bases). The CDR3 covers 14 residues. Germline V lookup: CDR1 SEHNR, CDR2 FQNEAQ (reference sequence). V was shortened by 1 base and J by 4 bases, with 10 bases between the two germline ends. The CDR3: CASSLVDSGTEAFF. The CDR3 DNA follows: TGTGCCAGCAGCTTAGTGGACAGCGGCACTGAAGCTTTCTTT.

This chain uses TRBV2 with TRBJ1-5; TRBD1 matches at 10 bases. This CDR3 comprises 14 residues. V lost 6 bases, J lost 6 bases, and 5 bases stayed unmatched. Germline V gene sequence: CDR1 SNHLY, CDR2 FYNNEI. CDR3 loop: CASRYDRGLQPQHF. The CDR3 DNA sequence: TGTGCCAGCAGGTACGACAGGGGGCTTCAGCCCCAGCATTTT.

This sequence joins TRBV4-1 and TRBJ2-7, with D perhaps TRBD1 (5 bases). Germline-derived CDR1 and CDR2 are MGHRA and YSYEKL. The CDR3 runs 14 residues. The V gene lost 4 bases and the J gene lost 5 bases, with 15 bases spanning the gap. The CDR3 spells CASSLGLDRNEQYF. In DNA, the CDR3 is TGCGCCAGCAGCCTGGGGCTCGACAGAAACGAGCAGTACTTC.

The CDR3 spells CASSPLENQPQHF. Written as DNA, the CDR3 is TGCGCCAGCAGCCCCCTAGAAAATCAGCCCCAGCATTTT. The chain combines TRBV4-1 with TRBJ1-5; D call uncertain. The CDR3 is 13 residues long. Germline CDR1 MGHRA, CDR2 YSYEKL. The V and J ends lost 4 bases and 4 bases respectively, with 8 bases between them.

This clone was found once. The CDR3 sequence: CSASGVSEQYF. Here the CDR3 DNA reads TGCAGTGCTTCTGGAGTTTCCGAGCAGTACTTC. This chain links TRBV20-1 with TRBJ2-7; unclear D gene. The V gene's germline CDR1 is DFQATT and CDR2 SNEGSKA (reference sequence). V was pared by 5 bases and J by 6 bases, with 11 bases between. The CDR3 runs to 11 residues.

The chain is built from TRBV10-3 and TRBJ1-1, with D tentatively TRBD1 (6 bases). In germline, CDR1 is ENHRY, CDR2 SYGVKD. The germline V and J ends were trimmed by 4 bases and 5 bases, with 17 bases remaining between them. This CDR3 comprises 15 residues. The CDR3 DNA sequence: TGTGCCATCAGTGTGCAAGGACAGCTGGCAACTGAAGCTTTCTTT. It yields the protein CAISVQGQLATEAFF.

The rearrangement joins TRBV11-2 to TRBJ2-1, with TRBD1 matching over 11 bases. This CDR3 has 12 amino acids. Germline V gene sequence: CDR1 SGHAT, CDR2 FQNNGV. With 5 bases clipped from V and 14 bases from J, the junction kept 5 bases outside the gene matches. CDR3 loop: CASSHRDRGEFF. DNA of the CDR3: TGTGCCAGCAGCCACCGGGACAGGGGGGAGTTCTTC.

The rearrangement uses TRBV10-3 and TRBJ2-7; 9 nucleotides agree with TRBD2. The V gene end was trimmed by 3 bases and the J gene end by 2 bases; junction bases not matched to a gene: 5. This CDR3 has 15 amino acids. Germline assignment: CDR1 ENHRY and CDR2 SYGVKD. CDR3 in amino acids: CAISDPSGDTYEQYF. The CDR3 bases are TGTGCCATCAGTGACCCTAGCGGGGACACCTACGAGCAGTACTTC.

J is TRBJ1-1 and V is TRBV30; TRBD1 is a possible D gene (6 bases). Per the germline V gene, CDR1 is GTSNPN and CDR2 is SVGIG (reference sequence). V was trimmed by 5 bases and J by 5 bases, leaving 27 bases between them. The CDR3 is made up of 17 amino acids. The CDR3 protein is CAWEKRWGGRERTEAFF. The CDR3 nucleotides read TGTGCCTGGGAAAAGCGGTGGGGGGGCCGCGAGAGGACTGAAGCTTTCTTT.

CDR3 DNA sequence: TGTGCCAGCGCCTTGGGGACAGACACATATGGCTACACCTTC. Amino acid sequence: CASALGTDTYGYTF. This chain connects TRBV11-1 to TRBJ1-2, with 7 bases fitting TRBD1. With 8 bases clipped from V and 5 bases from J, the junction kept 11 bases outside the gene matches. Germline loops: CDR1 SGHAT, CDR2 FQDESV (reference sequence). This CDR3 is 14 amino acids long.

This clone has just one count. This sequence joins TRBV25-1 and TRBJ2-7, with 10 bases that match TRBD1. Germline V gives CDR1 MGHDK, CDR2 SYGVNS. CDR3 size: 15 residues. V trimming: 4 bases; J trimming: 6 bases; junction bases outside the gene matches: 9. CDR3 sequence reads: CASSVPGQGPFEQYF. In DNA form, the CDR3 reads TGTGCCAGCAGTGTACCGGGACAGGGGCCCTTCGAGCAGTACTTC.

V gene TRBV27 combines with J gene TRBJ2-5; 7 bases align to TRBD1. Germline CDR1 and CDR2: MNHEY and SMNVEV (reference sequence). The trim removed 0 bases at V and 6 bases at J, leaving 13 bases unmatched. This CDR3 is built from 17 residues. As DNA, the CDR3 is TGTGCCAGCAGTTTATCGCCGGACAGGTCCCGAGCCCAGACCCAGTACTTC. Its protein product is CASSLSPDRSRAQTQYF.

The CDR3 DNA sequence: TGTGCCAGCAGCCAACTAGCGGGGATCGCAGATACGCAGTATTTT. Translated: CASSQLAGIADTQYF. This chain links TRBV4-2 with TRBJ2-3; 9 nucleotides agree with TRBD2. From germline, CDR1 is LGHNA and CDR2 YNFKEQ. The CDR3 extends over 15 amino acids. V gave up 2 bases and J gave up 4 bases; unmatched junction bases: 4.

V usage is TRBV13 and J usage is TRBJ2-1; TRBD2 matches 15 bases. Germline values: CDR1 PRHDT, CDR2 FYEKMQ (reference sequence). The CDR3 is made up of 17 amino acids. Trimming cost V 3 bases and J 10 bases; bases outside gene matches: 10. CDR3 sequence reads: CASSFLGGLAGGDEQFF. Here the CDR3 DNA reads TGTGCCAGCAGCTTCCTTGGAGGACTAGCGGGGGGGGACGAGCAGTTCTTC. Complete variable domain (other parts from reference TRBV13 and TRBJ2-1): AAGVIQSPRHLIKEKRETATLKCYPIPRHDTVYWYQQGPGQDPQFLISFYEKMQSDKGSIPDRFSAQQFSDYHSELNMSSLELGDSALYFCASSFLGGLAGGDEQFFGPGTRLTVL.

This chain uses TRBV5-1 with TRBJ2-2, with 7 nucleotides matching TRBD1. V lost 1 base, J lost 4 bases, and 4 bases stayed unmatched. Germline V gene sequence: CDR1 SGHRS, CDR2 YFSETQ. This CDR3 region has 15 residues. The CDR3 spells CASSLWDSLTGELFF. In nucleotides, the CDR3 is TGCGCCAGCAGCTTGTGGGACAGCCTCACCGGGGAGCTGTTTTTT.

Remarks on this clone: An end of the junction does not agree with germline; a read error may underlie this. The chain links TRBV7-9 to TRBJ2-3, with a weak D call TRBD2 (6 bases). CDR1 is SEHNR, CDR2 FQNEAQ, per germline (reference sequence). The CDR3 spans 16 residues. The CDR3 coding sequence is TGTTCCAGCAGCCCGTACGGAGGCGGGAATGCAGATACGCAGTATTTT. Residues: CSSSPYGGGNADTQYF.

This clone was detected once. Mismatch with germline at one junction end may stem from a read error. This rearrangement joins TRBV7-9 to TRBJ1-4; D is ambiguous. This CDR3 comprises 15 residues. Germline V gene sequence: CDR1 SEHNR, CDR2 FQNEAQ (reference sequence). CDR3 protein: CSSSLYLGANEKLFF. The CDR3 nucleotides read TGTTCCAGCAGCTTATATTTGGGAGCTAATGAAAAACTGTTTTTT.

The chain links TRBV14 to TRBJ1-4; TRBD1 might be the D (6 bases). CDR1 SGHDN and CDR2 FVKESK come from the germline V gene. V lost 4 bases, J lost 10 bases, and 22 bases lay in between. The CDR3 loop spans 16 amino acids. The CDR3 loop is CASSPPSGAGIGKLFF. CDR3 sequence (DNA): TGTGCCAGCAGCCCCCCCTCAGGGGCCGGGATCGGAAAACTGTTTTTT. Full variable domain (remainder filled in from reference TRBV14 and TRBJ1-4): EAGVTQFPSHSVIEKGQTVTLRCDPISGHDNLYWYRRVMGKEIKFLLHFVKESKQDESGMPNNRFLAERTGGTYSTLKVQPAELEDSGVYFCASSPPSGAGIGKLFFGSGTQLSVL.

This chain joins TRBV7-2 and TRBJ1-5, with a possible D match to TRBD1 (5 bases). The CDR3 runs 12 residues. V was pared by 3 bases and J by 5 bases, with 5 bases between. Germline loops: CDR1 SGHTA, CDR2 FQGNSA. CDR3 protein: CASSFRDQPQHF. CDR3 in DNA: TGTGCCAGCAGCTTCAGGGATCAGCCCCAGCATTTT. Based on the CDR3 plus reference TRBV7-2 and TRBJ1-5, the full variable domain is GAGVSQSPSNKVTEKGKDVELRCDPISGHTALYWYRQSLGQGLEFLIYFQGNSAPDKSGLPSDRFSAERTGGSVSTLTIQRTQQEDSAVYLCASSFRDQPQHFGDGTRLSIL.

The chain has TRBV27 and TRBJ1-2; possible D gene TRBD1, 6 bases. This CDR3 has 15 residues. Looked up from germline, CDR1 is MNHEY and CDR2 is SMNVEV (reference sequence). The V end was cut by 4 bases, the J end by 1 base, with 13 bases between. CDR3 amino acids: CASSSIGRGNYGYTF. The DNA for the CDR3 is TGTGCCAGCAGTTCCATCGGCAGGGGTAACTATGGCTACACCTTC.